The 30 T cell receptor beta chains below come from one sample, sequenced in a study of blood T cell repertoires in COVID-19. This table comes from immunoSEQ multiplex PCR, and its TCRdb copy is limited to in-frame clones, with some not included. The data hold approximately 470,000 clones, with around 87% observed a single time. Material for sequencing was PBMCs or T cells enriched from blood (not recorded which). The receptors come from a woman aged 18-29 years who had recovered from COVID-19.

This chain connects TRBV29-1 to TRBJ2-3, with a tentative D call TRBD1 (5 bases). The V and J ends lost 4 bases and 2 bases respectively, with 13 bases between them. The germline gives CDR1 SQVTM, CDR2 ANQGSEA. The CDR3 totals 14 residues. The CDR3 DNA follows: TGCAGCGTTGGACAGCCCGGCGACACAGATACGCAGTATTTT. Translating gives CSVGQPGDTDTQYF.

The chain carries TRBV2 and TRBJ1-4; D uncertain. The CDR3 is 12 residues long. Looked up from germline, CDR1 is SNHLY and CDR2 is FYNNEI. Deletions cut 2 bases from V and 10 bases from J, with 8 bases between. The CDR3 sequence: CASSEREGKLFF. CDR3 DNA sequence: TGTGCCAGCAGTGAAAGGGAGGGAAAACTGTTTTTT.

The chain links TRBV27 to TRBJ1-2; TRBD1 matches 10 bases. This CDR3 region has 15 residues. Germline V CDR1 and CDR2: MNHEY, SMNVEV (reference sequence). With V trimmed by 6 bases and J by 4 bases, 8 bases remained unmatched. The CDR3 region is CASRSVGTGAYGYTF. Written as DNA, the CDR3 is TGTGCCAGCAGGTCCGTCGGGACAGGGGCCTATGGCTACACCTTC.

The chain joins TRBV20-1 to TRBJ2-5; D gene unclear. This CDR3 has 10 residues. V gave up 5 bases and J gave up 5 bases, with 6 bases separating them. Germline CDR1 and CDR2: DFQATT and SNEGSKA (reference sequence). CDR3 sequence reads: CSAPRETQYF. The DNA for the CDR3 is TGCAGTGCTCCTCGGGAGACCCAGTACTTC.

The CDR3 region has the DNA TGTGCCAGCAGCCAGATACGGGGTGGCTACACCTTC. Translated, it gives CASSQIRGGYTF. The chain joins TRBV7-2 to TRBJ1-2; D not certain. CDR1 is SGHTA, CDR2 FQGNSA, per germline. The CDR3 is 12 amino acids. V gave up 5 bases and J gave up 7 bases, with 11 bases separating them.

The chain recombines TRBV18 with TRBJ1-3; 7 bases align to TRBD1. Germline CDR1 reads KGHSH; CDR2 reads LQKENI. This CDR3 region has 17 residues. With 3 bases clipped from V and 0 bases from J, the junction kept 8 bases outside the gene matches. The CDR3 bases are TGTGCCAGCTCACCGCGGGGACAGCCCTTCTCTGGAAACACCATATATTTT. It translates to CASSPRGQPFSGNTIYF.

The chain couples TRBV5-4 to TRBJ2-3; 8 bases are a match to TRBD1. In germline, CDR1 is SGHNT, CDR2 YYREEE (reference sequence). The CDR3 is 18 residues long. With 1 base clipped from V and 4 bases from J, the junction kept 14 bases outside the gene matches. This chain's CDR3 is CASSLPSYGQGPSDTQYF. Written as DNA, the CDR3 is TGTGCCAGCAGCTTGCCTTCCTACGGACAGGGTCCCTCAGATACGCAGTATTTT.

This chain connects TRBV11-2 to TRBJ1-1, with TRBD1 identical over 10 bases. Trimming took 5 bases from V and 4 from J; bases not matched to a gene: 4. CDR3 length equals 14 residues. Germline lookup yields CDR1 SGHAT and CDR2 FQNNGV. CDR3 nucleotides: TGTGCCAGCAGCGCGGGACAGGGGAGCACTGAAGCTTTCTTT. It translates to CASSAGQGSTEAFF.

CDR3 protein: CSVLPRTAVENYGYTF. CDR3 coding DNA: TGCAGCGTTCTCCCTCGGACAGCAGTAGAGAACTATGGCTACACCTTC. J is TRBJ1-2 and V is TRBV29-1; tentative D call: TRBD1 (6 bases). From germline, CDR1 is SQVTM and CDR2 ANQGSEA. The CDR3 covers 16 residues. V was clipped by 5 bases and J by 2 bases, with 21 bases between them.

The J gene is TRBJ1-2, the V gene TRBV12-5; 8 nucleotides agree with TRBD1. Trimming took 2 bases from V and 6 from J; bases not matched to a gene: 8. The CDR3 loop spans 15 amino acids. In germline, CDR1 is LGHNT, CDR2 FRNRAP. This chain's CDR3 is CASGLRTGHDNGYTF. In DNA, the CDR3 is TGTGCTAGTGGTTTGAGGACAGGGCACGACAATGGCTACACCTTC. The full variable domain, its missing parts supplied by reference TRBV12-5 and TRBJ1-2, is DARVTQTPRHKVTEMGQEVTMRCQPILGHNTVFWYRQTMMQGLELLAYFRNRAPLDDSGMPKDRFSAEMPDATLATLKIQPSEPRDSAVYFCASGLRTGHDNGYTFGSGTRLTVV.

The chain employs TRBV14 and TRBJ2-1; 7 bases line up with TRBD2. V was pared by 4 bases and J by 9 bases, with 9 bases of the junction left unmatched. The CDR3 has 14 residues. CDR1 and CDR2 from the germline V gene are SGHDN and FVKESK. Written as DNA, the CDR3 is TGTGCCAGCAGCCTACTAACTAGCGATGGTGAGCAGTTCTTC. It is translated as CASSLLTSDGEQFF.

The chain is built from TRBV11-2 and TRBJ2-5, with D possibly being TRBD1 (7 bases). The germline V gene has CDR1 SGHAT and CDR2 FQNNGV. This CDR3 region has 13 residues. V was pared by 5 bases and J by 5 bases, with 12 bases between. CDR3 amino acids: CASSPSGGETQYF. As DNA, the CDR3 is TGTGCCAGCAGCCCCTCAGGGGGGGAGACCCAGTACTTC. The full variable domain, completed using reference TRBV11-2 and TRBJ2-5, is EAGVAQSPRYKIIEKRQSVAFWCNPISGHATLYWYQQILGQGPKLLIQFQNNGVVDDSQLPKDRFSAERLKGVDSTLKIQPAKLEDSAVYLCASSPSGGETQYFGPGTRLLVL.

V usage is TRBV6-5 and J usage is TRBJ1-6, with a possible D match to TRBD1 (6 bases). This CDR3 contains 15 residues. Germline V lookup: CDR1 MNHEY, CDR2 SVGAGI. Trimming shortened V by 2 bases and J by 5 bases, and 10 bases separated the two germline ends. The DNA for the CDR3 is TGTGCCAGCAGTTACAGGGACACTAATAATTCACCCCTCCACTTT. Translation: CASSYRDTNNSPLHF.

The chain joins TRBV7-2 to TRBJ1-3; 8 positions match TRBD1. The CDR3 consists of 15 residues. J gave up 4 bases and V 7 bases, and 9 bases lay outside the gene matches. Germline lookup yields CDR1 SGHTA and CDR2 FQGNSA. The CDR3 spells CASTPRTGSGNTIYF. For the CDR3, the DNA is TGTGCCAGCACACCCCGGACAGGGTCCGGAAACACCATATATTTT.

In this sample, this clone turned up a few times. The gene calls are TRBV2 and TRBJ1-4, with a possible D match to TRBD1 (6 bases). V lost 3 bases, J lost 3 bases, and 11 bases lay in between. Germline CDR1 reads SNHLY; CDR2 reads FYNNEI. The CDR3 loop spans 15 amino acids. The CDR3 sequence is CASSEGAGANEKLFF. As DNA, the CDR3 is TGTGCCAGCAGTGAGGGAGCAGGGGCTAATGAAAAACTGTTTTTT.

Remarks on this clone: Other DNA variants within this sample encode the same CDR3. The V gene is TRBV29-1, the J gene TRBJ1-2; D is ambiguous. Per germline, CDR1 SQVTM and CDR2 ANQGSEA. CDR3 length: 9 amino acids. V was pared by 3 bases and J by 8 bases, with 4 bases between. The CDR3 DNA reads as TGCAGCGTTGAGGGCGGCTACACCTTC. It yields the protein CSVEGGYTF.

The chain is built from TRBV10-3 and TRBJ1-5; D uncertain. Germline V gives CDR1 ENHRY, CDR2 SYGVKD. V dropped 8 bases and J dropped 4 bases, with 12 bases sitting between them. This CDR3 has 13 amino acids. The CDR3 here is CAIGPDRNQPQHF. The CDR3, as DNA: TGTGCCATCGGGCCAGACCGAAATCAGCCCCAGCATTTT.

V usage is TRBV3-1 (or the pseudogene TRBV3-2) and J usage is TRBJ2-5; 12 bases align to TRBD2. There are 19 residues in the CDR3. The V segment lost 4 bases and the J segment 0 bases; nucleotides outside the gene matches: 12. CDR1 and CDR2 (germline): LGHDT, YNNKEL (reference sequence). The CDR3 DNA follows: TGTGCCAGCAGCCCCATTCCGGGACTAGCGGGCCGCAACCAAGAGACCCAGTACTTC. Translated, it gives CASSPIPGLAGRNQETQYF.

The chain couples TRBV3-1 (or the pseudogene TRBV3-2) to TRBJ2-1, with 11 nucleotides matching TRBD2. V shed 0 bases and J 9 bases; nucleotides not matched to a gene: 1. The germline CDR1 and CDR2 sequences are LGHDT and YNNKEL (reference sequence). This CDR3 spans 14 amino acids. CDR3 sequence (DNA): TGTGCCAGCAGCCAAGATACTAGCGGGGGTGAGCAGTTCTTC. The encoded protein is CASSQDTSGGEQFF.

Of note for this clone: Other DNA variants within this sample encode the same CDR3. CDR3 bases: TGTGCCTGGAGTGTAGACAGCTCCACTGAAGCTTTCTTT. As protein: CAWSVDSSTEAFF. The chain is built from TRBV30 and TRBJ1-1, with D possibly TRBD1 on 5 matching bases. The CDR3 totals 13 residues. V was trimmed by 0 bases and J by 4 bases, leaving 9 bases between them. From germline, CDR1 is GTSNPN and CDR2 SVGIG (reference sequence).

The V gene is TRBV30, the J gene TRBJ1-2; no definite D call. This CDR3 region has 13 residues. Looked up from germline, CDR1 is GTSNPN and CDR2 is SVGIG (reference sequence). Trimming pared 7 bases from V and 8 bases from J, leaving 20 bases between. CDR3 amino acids: CALSLQGSGGYTF. The CDR3 DNA reads TGTGCCTTAAGCCTCCAAGGGTCGGGGGGCTACACCTTC.

The chain combines TRBV13 with TRBJ1-4; D gene ambiguous. V lost 3 bases and J lost 6, with 5 bases in between. There are 12 residues in the CDR3. Per germline, CDR1 PRHDT and CDR2 FYEKMQ (reference sequence). The DNA for the CDR3 is TGTGCCAGCAGCTTTTCCGATGAAAAACTGTTTTTT. Translating it yields CASSFSDEKLFF. The full variable domain, its missing parts supplied by reference TRBV13 and TRBJ1-4, is AAGVIQSPRHLIKEKRETATLKCYPIPRHDTVYWYQQGPGQDPQFLISFYEKMQSDKGSIPDRFSAQQFSDYHSELNMSSLELGDSALYFCASSFSDEKLFFGSGTQLSVL.

This clone showed up just once. The J gene is TRBJ2-5, the V gene TRBV24-1; no reliable D call. This CDR3 spans 15 amino acids. CDR1 is KGHDR and CDR2 is SFDVKD in the germline V gene. V was clipped by 3 bases and J by 2 bases, with 12 bases between them. CDR3 region: CATSDARVSQETQYF. DNA for the CDR3: TGTGCCACCAGTGATGCACGGGTCTCGCAAGAGACCCAGTACTTC.

The chain recombines TRBV10-2 with TRBJ1-1, with D tentatively TRBD1 (6 bases). The V gene's germline CDR1 is WSHSY and CDR2 SAAADI. The CDR3 has 15 amino acids. V shed 8 bases and J shed 5 bases, with 21 bases lying between them. The CDR3 sequence is CASSYDSQGRTEAFF. The CDR3 bases are TGCGCCAGCTCCTACGATTCACAGGGACGGACTGAAGCTTTCTTT.

J is TRBJ2-5 and V is TRBV6-4; 10 nucleotides align to TRBD1. With 7 bases clipped from V and 5 bases from J, the junction kept 13 bases outside the gene matches. Germline V CDR1 and CDR2: MRHNA, SNTAGT. This CDR3 spans 16 amino acids. The CDR3 region is CASNMHQDRGWETQYF. The CDR3 nucleotides read TGTGCCAGCAACATGCACCAGGACAGGGGGTGGGAGACCCAGTACTTC.

This sequence joins TRBV23-1 and TRBJ2-7; 9 bases agree with TRBD1. TRBV23-1 has ORF status, its function being uncertain. With V trimmed by 1 base and J by 0 bases, 1 base remained unmatched. This CDR3 has 15 amino acids. The CDR3 sequence is CASSQLQGASYEQYF. In nucleotides, the CDR3 is TGCGCCAGCAGTCAATTACAGGGGGCCTCCTACGAGCAGTACTTC.

V and J are TRBV16 and TRBJ1-1; D is undetermined. The germline gives CDR1 KGHSY, CDR2 FQNENV. The CDR3 is 15 residues long. The V and J ends lost 4 bases and 9 bases respectively, with 21 bases between them. CDR3 loop: CASSPPLRQLGKAFF. The CDR3 DNA sequence: TGTGCCAGCAGCCCGCCACTTAGACAACTCGGCAAAGCTTTCTTT.

The gene calls are TRBV19 and TRBJ2-3; 7 bases agree with TRBD1. Germline loops: CDR1 LNHDA, CDR2 SQIVND (reference sequence). The CDR3 length is 14 residues. J was trimmed by 4 bases and V by 7 bases; bases with no gene match: 8. The CDR3 region has the DNA TGTGCCAGTACTGAGACAGGGCATGCAGATACGCAGTATTTT. Residues: CASTETGHADTQYF.

The chain combines TRBV7-9 with TRBJ1-1; possibly TRBD1 for D (6 bases). CDR3 length: 15 residues. The germline V gene encodes CDR1 SEHNR and CDR2 FQNEAQ (reference sequence). Between the trimmed V and J ends, which lost 4 bases and 2 bases, there was a span of 14 bases. CDR3 region: CASSSVSRGNTEAFF. CDR3 nucleotide sequence: TGTGCCAGCAGCTCGGTCTCCAGGGGAAACACTGAAGCTTTCTTT.

The rearrangement uses TRBV14 and TRBJ1-2; TRBD1 is a possible D gene (5 bases). The length of the CDR3 is 14 residues. Trimming took 6 bases from V and 2 from J, leaving 13 bases between them. From germline, CDR1 is SGHDN and CDR2 FVKESK. Here the CDR3 reads CASRRAGGNYGYTF. The CDR3 nucleotides read TGTGCCAGCAGACGCGCGGGGGGAAACTATGGCTACACCTTC.